A single sample gave rise to the 5 T cell receptor beta chains below, sequenced in a study of blood T cell repertoires in COVID-19. The data were produced by immunoSEQ multiplex PCR, yet TCRdb's version contains in-frame clones alone and is incomplete. Of 150,000 to 200,000 clones listed, roughly 88% are singletons. The specimen sequenced was peripheral blood. These receptors came from a woman in her fifties or sixties with acute or convalescent COVID-19.

There are a few counts of this clone. This sequence joins TRBV6-1 and TRBJ1-5; 10 bases map to TRBD1. This CDR3 contains 16 residues. The junction had 5 bases not matched to a gene; V was cut back by 2 bases and J by 4 bases. Germline CDR1 is MNHNS and CDR2 is SASEGT. CDR3 DNA: TGTGCCAGCAGTGAAAGGGGGACAGGGGTTAATCAGCCCCAGCATTTT. This sequence encodes CASSERGTGVNQPQHF.

The DNA for the CDR3 is TGTGCCAGCAGCCTTTCCGGGACTGGCTCAGATACGCAGTATTTT. Amino acids: CASSLSGTGSDTQYF. The V gene is TRBV5-4, the J gene TRBJ2-3; a possible D gene is TRBD2 (6 bases). The CDR3 sequence is 15 residues long. Deletions cut 4 bases from V and 4 bases from J, with 16 bases between. Germline lookup yields CDR1 SGHNT and CDR2 YYREEE (reference sequence).

The CDR3 sequence is CASSSRGGAYGYTF. The DNA of the CDR3 is TGTGCCAGCAGCTCGCGCGGGGGCGCCTATGGCTACACCTTC. The rearrangement links TRBV13 to TRBJ1-2, with D possibly matching TRBD1 (6 bases). The CDR3 totals 14 residues. Trimming cost V 4 bases and J 4 bases, with 13 bases left between them. Germline V gene lookup returns CDR1 PRHDT and CDR2 FYEKMQ (reference sequence).

This chain links TRBV9 with TRBJ1-5; D is unclear. V lost 0 bases to trimming and J lost 0 bases, with 7 bases between them. The CDR3 has 15 residues. Germline CDR1 and CDR2: SGDLS and YYNGEE. The CDR3 protein is CASSVEEYSNQPQHF. The CDR3 DNA reads TGTGCCAGCAGCGTAGAGGAGTATAGCAATCAGCCCCAGCATTTT.

The chain carries TRBV11-2 and TRBJ2-5; 7 bases agree with TRBD1. With V trimmed by 2 bases and J by 4 bases, 10 bases remained unmatched. CDR1 is SGHAT and CDR2 is FQNNGV in the germline V gene. This CDR3 comprises 16 residues. This CDR3 reads CASSLKGQSKPETQYF. CDR3 nucleotide sequence: TGTGCCAGCAGCTTAAAGGGACAGAGTAAACCAGAGACCCAGTACTTC.